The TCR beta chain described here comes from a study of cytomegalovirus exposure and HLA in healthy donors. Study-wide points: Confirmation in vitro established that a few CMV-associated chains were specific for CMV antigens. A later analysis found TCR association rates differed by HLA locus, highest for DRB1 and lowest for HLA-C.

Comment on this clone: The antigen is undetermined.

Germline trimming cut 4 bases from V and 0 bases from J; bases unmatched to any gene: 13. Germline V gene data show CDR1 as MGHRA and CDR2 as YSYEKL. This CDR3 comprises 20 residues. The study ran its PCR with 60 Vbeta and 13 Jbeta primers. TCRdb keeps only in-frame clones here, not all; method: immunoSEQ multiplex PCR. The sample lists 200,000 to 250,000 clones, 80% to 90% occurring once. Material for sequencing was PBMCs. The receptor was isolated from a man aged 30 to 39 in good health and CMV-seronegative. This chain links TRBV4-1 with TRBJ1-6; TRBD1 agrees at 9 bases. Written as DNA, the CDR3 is TGCGCCAGCAGCCTCTTCGGGGGACAGGGCGATAGCTCCTATAATTCACCCCTCCACTTT. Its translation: CASSLFGGQGDSSYNSPLHF.